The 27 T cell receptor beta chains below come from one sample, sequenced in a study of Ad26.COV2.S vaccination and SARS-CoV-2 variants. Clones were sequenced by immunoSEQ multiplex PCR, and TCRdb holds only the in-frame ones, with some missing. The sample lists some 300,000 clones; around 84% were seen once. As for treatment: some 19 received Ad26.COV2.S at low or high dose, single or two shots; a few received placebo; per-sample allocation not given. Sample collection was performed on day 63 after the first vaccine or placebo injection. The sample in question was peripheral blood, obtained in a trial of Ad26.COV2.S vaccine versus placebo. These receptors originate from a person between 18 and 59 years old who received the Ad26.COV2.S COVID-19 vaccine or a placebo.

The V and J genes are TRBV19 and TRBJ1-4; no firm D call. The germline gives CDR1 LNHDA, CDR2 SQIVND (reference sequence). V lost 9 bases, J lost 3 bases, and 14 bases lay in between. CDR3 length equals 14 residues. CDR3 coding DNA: TGTGCCAGCGCCTGGGTGGGATCTAATGAAAAACTGTTTTTT. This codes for CASAWVGSNEKLFF.

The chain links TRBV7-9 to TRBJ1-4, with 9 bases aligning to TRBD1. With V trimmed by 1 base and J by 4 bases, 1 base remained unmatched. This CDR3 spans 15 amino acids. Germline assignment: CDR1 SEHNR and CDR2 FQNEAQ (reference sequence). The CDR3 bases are TGTGCCAGCAGCTTAGGGGACAGGGTTAATGAAAAACTGTTTTTT. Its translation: CASSLGDRVNEKLFF.

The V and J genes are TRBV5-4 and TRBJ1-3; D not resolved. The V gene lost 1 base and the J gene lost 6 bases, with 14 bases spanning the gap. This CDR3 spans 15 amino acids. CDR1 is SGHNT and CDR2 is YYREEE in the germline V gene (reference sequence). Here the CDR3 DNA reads TGTGCCAGCAGCTTGTGGAACTCGAAGGAAAACACCATATATTTT. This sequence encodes CASSLWNSKENTIYF.

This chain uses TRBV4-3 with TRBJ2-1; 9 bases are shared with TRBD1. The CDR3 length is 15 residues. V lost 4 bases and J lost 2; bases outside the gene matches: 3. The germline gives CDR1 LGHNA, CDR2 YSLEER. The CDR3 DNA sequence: TGCGCCAGCAGCCTTGGGACAGGGACCTACAATGAGCAGTTCTTC. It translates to CASSLGTGTYNEQFF.

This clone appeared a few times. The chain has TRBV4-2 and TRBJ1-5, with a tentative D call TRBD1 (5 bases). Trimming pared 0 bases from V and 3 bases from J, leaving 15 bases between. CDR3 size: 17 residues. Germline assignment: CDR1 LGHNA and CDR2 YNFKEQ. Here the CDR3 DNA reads TGTGCCAGCAGCCAAGAGTATGGCAGGGCCTACAATCAGCCCCAGCATTTT. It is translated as CASSQEYGRAYNQPQHF.

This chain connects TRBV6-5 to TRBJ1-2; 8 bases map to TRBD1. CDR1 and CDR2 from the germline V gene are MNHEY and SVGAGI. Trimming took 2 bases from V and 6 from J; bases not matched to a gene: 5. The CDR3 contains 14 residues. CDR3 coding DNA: TGTGCCAGCAGTTACATAGACAGGGGCGATGGCTACACCTTC. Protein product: CASSYIDRGDGYTF.

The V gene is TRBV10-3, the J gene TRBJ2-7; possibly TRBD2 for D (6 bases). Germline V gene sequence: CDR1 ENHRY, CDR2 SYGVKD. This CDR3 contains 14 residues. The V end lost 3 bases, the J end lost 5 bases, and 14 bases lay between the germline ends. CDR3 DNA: TGTGCCATCAGTGACGGACTAACGAGGAACGAGCAGTACTTC. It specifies CAISDGLTRNEQYF.

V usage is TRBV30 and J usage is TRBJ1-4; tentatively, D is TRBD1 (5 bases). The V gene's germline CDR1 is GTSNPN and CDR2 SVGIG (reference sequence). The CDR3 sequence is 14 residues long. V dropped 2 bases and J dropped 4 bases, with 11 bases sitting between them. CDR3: CAWSKGFLNEKLFF. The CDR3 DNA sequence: TGTGCCTGGAGTAAGGGGTTCCTTAATGAAAAACTGTTTTTT. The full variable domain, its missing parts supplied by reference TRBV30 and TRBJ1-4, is SQTIHQWPATLVQPVGSPLSLECTVEGTSNPNLYWYRQAAGRGLQLLFYSVGIGQISSEVPQNLSASRPQDRQFILSSKKLLLSDSGFYLCAWSKGFLNEKLFFGSGTQLSVL.

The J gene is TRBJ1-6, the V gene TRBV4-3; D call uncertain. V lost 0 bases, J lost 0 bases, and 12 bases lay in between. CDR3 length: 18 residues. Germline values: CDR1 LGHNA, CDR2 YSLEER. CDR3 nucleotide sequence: TGCGCCAGCAGCCAAGATAGAGCAGCGAGCTCCTATAATTCACCCCTCCACTTT. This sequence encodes CASSQDRAASSYNSPLHF.

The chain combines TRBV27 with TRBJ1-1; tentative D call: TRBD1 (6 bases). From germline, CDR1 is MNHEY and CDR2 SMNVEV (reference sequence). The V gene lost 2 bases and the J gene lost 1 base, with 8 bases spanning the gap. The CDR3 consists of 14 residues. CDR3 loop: CASSLGGTNTEAFF. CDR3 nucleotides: TGTGCCAGCAGTTTAGGGGGCACGAACACTGAAGCTTTCTTT.

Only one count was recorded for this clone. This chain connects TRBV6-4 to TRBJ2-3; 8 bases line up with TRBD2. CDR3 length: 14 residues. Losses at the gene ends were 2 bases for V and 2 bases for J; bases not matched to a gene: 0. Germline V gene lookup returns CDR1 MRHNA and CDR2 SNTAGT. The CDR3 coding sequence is TGTGCCAGCAGTGACGGACTAGCCACAGATACGCAGTATTTT. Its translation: CASSDGLATDTQYF.

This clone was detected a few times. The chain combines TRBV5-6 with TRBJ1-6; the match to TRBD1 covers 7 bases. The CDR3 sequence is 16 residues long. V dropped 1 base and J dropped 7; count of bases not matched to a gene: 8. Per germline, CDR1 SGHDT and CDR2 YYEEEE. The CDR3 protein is CASSLFGGGWNSPLHF. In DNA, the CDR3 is TGTGCCAGCAGCTTGTTTGGAGGGGGCTGGAATTCACCCCTCCACTTT.

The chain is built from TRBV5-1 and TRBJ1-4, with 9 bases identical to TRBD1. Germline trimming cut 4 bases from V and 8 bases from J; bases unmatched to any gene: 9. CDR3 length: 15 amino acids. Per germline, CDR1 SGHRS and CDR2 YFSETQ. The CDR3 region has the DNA TGCGCCAGCAGCCCGGAAGGACAGGGGAGGGAAAAACTGTTTTTT. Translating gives CASSPEGQGREKLFF.

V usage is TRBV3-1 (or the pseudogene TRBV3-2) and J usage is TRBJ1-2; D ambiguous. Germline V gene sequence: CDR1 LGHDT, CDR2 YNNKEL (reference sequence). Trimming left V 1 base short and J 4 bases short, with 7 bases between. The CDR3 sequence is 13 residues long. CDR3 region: CASSQASRYGYTF. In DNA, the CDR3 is TGTGCCAGCAGCCAAGCCAGCCGCTATGGCTACACCTTC.

CDR3 DNA: TGTGCCAGCAGCCCCAGGGGGATAGGGACAGATACGCAGTATTTT. It codes for CASSPRGIGTDTQYF. The chain links TRBV7-9 to TRBJ2-3, with TRBD1 identical over 7 bases. The CDR3 is 15 residues long. CDR1 and CDR2 (germline): SEHNR, FQNEAQ (reference sequence). The V segment lost 5 bases and the J segment 3 bases; nucleotides outside the gene matches: 8. Complete variable domain (other parts from reference TRBV7-9 and TRBJ2-3): DTGVSQNPRHKITKRGQNVTFRCDPISEHNRLYWYRQTLGQGPEFLTYFQNEAQLEKSRLLSDRFSAERPKGSFSTLEIQRTEQGDSAMYLCASSPRGIGTDTQYFGPGTRLTVL.

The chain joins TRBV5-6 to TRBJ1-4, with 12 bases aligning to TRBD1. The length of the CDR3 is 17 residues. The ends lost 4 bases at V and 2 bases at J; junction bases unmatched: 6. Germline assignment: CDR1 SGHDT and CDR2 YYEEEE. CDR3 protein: CASSMRDRGLTNEKLFF. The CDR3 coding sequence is TGTGCCAGCAGCATGCGGGACAGGGGGCTTACTAATGAAAAACTGTTTTTT.

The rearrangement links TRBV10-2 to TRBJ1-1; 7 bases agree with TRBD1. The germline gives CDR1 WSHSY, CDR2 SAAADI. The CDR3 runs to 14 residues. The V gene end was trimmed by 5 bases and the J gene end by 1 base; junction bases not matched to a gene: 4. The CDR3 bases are TGCGCCAGCAGTCTTAGGACAGGGAACACTGAAGCTTTCTTT. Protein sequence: CASSLRTGNTEAFF.

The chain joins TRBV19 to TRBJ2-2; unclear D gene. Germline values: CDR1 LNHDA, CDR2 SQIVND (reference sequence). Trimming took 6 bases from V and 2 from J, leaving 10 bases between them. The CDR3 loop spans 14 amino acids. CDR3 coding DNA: TGTGCCAGTAGATGGCAGTTTAACACCGGGGAGCTGTTTTTT. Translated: CASRWQFNTGELFF.

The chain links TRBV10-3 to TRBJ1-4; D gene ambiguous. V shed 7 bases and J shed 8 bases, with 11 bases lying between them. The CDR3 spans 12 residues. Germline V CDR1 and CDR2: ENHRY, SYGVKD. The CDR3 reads CAIKAADEKLFF. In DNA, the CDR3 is TGTGCCATCAAGGCTGCGGACGAAAAACTGTTTTTT.

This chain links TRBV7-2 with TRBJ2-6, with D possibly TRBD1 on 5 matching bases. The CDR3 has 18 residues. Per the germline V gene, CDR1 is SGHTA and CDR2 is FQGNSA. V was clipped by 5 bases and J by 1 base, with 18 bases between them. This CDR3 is CASSHGAGKPSGANVLTF. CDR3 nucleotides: TGTGCCAGCAGCCATGGGGCAGGCAAACCATCTGGGGCCAACGTCCTGACTTTC.

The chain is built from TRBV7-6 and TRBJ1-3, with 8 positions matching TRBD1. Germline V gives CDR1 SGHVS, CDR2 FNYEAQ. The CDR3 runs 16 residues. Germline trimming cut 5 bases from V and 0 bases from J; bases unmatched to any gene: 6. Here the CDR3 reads CASSPGQGFSGNTIYF. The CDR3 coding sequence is TGTGCCAGCAGCCCTGGACAGGGATTCTCTGGAAACACCATATATTTT. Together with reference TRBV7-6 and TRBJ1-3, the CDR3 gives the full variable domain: GAGVSQSPRYKVTKRGQDVALRCDPISGHVSLYWYRQALGQGPEFLTYFNYEAQQDKSGLPNDRFSAERPEGSISTLTIQRTEQRDSAMYRCASSPGQGFSGNTIYFGEGSWLTVV.

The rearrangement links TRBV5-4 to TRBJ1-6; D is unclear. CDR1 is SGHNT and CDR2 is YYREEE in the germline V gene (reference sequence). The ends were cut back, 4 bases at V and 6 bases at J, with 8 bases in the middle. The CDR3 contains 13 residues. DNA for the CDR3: TGTGCCAGCAGCCTCGGAACTAATTCACCCCTCCACTTT. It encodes CASSLGTNSPLHF.

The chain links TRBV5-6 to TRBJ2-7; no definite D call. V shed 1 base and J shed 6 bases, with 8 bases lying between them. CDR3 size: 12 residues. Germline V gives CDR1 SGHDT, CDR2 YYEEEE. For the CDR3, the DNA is TGTGCCAGCAGCTTGCGGAAAACCGAGCAGTACTTC. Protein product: CASSLRKTEQYF. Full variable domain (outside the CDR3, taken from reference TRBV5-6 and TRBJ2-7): DAGVTQSPTHLIKTRGQQVTLRCSPKSGHDTVSWYQQALGQGPQFIFQYYEEEERQRGNFPDRFSGHQFPNYSSELNVNALLLGDSALYLCASSLRKTEQYFGPGTRLTVT.

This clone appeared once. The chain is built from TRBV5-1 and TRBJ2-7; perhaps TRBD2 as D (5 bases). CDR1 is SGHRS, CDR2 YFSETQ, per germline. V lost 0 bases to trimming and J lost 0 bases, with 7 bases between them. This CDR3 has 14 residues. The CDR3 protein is CASSLDSGSYEQYF. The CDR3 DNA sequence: TGCGCCAGCAGCTTGGACAGCGGCTCCTACGAGCAGTACTTC.

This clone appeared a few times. CDR3: CASSPGQGIAGNQPQHF. The CDR3 bases are TGTGCCAGCTCACCGGGACAGGGTATTGCCGGGAATCAGCCCCAGCATTTT. The chain links TRBV18 to TRBJ1-5; TRBD1 matches at 9 bases. J was trimmed by 4 bases and V by 3 bases; bases with no gene match: 10. CDR1 and CDR2 (germline): KGHSH, LQKENI. The CDR3 runs 17 residues.

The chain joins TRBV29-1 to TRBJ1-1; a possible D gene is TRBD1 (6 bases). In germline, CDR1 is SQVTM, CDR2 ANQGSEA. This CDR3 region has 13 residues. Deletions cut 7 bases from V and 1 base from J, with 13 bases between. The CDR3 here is CSARRGGNTEAFF. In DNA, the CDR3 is TGCAGCGCCCGCAGGGGAGGGAACACTGAAGCTTTCTTT.

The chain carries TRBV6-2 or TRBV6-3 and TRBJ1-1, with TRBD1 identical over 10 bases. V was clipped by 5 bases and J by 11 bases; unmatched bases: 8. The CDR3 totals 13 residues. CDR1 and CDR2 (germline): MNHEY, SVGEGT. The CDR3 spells CASSADRGRGAFF. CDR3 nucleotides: TGTGCCAGCAGTGCGGACAGGGGGAGAGGCGCTTTCTTT.